The clone carrying this T cell receptor (beta chain) was counted only a few times. As yet, its antigen is unknown. As every portion of the isolated RNA was reverse transcribed, the sequencing read expressed TCRB transcripts. Using immunoSEQ multiplex PCR, the repertoire was profiled, and TCRdb retains in-frame clones only, with some absent. The sample holds 300,000 to 350,000 clones, roughly 13% seen once. The data stem from a study of beta chain features in type 1 diabetes. This CDR3 contains 17 residues. V was cut by 3 bases and J by 5 bases, with 22 bases left in between. CDR1 is SGHTA and CDR2 is FQGNSA in the germline V gene. The study's findings and limits: Among all four CD4+ subsets, Type 1 diabetes patients had TCRB CDR3s that were moderately but significantly shorter.

Sequenced input: naive CD4+ T cells from blood. This chain joins TRBV7-2 and TRBJ2-5, with a tentative D call TRBD1 (5 bases). This TCR came from a young woman with type 1 diabetes. The CDR3 DNA reads as TGTGCCAGCAGCTTTAGAACTGGGGCAGGGAATATTGAGACCCAGTACTTC. Its protein is CASSFRTGAGNIETQYF.